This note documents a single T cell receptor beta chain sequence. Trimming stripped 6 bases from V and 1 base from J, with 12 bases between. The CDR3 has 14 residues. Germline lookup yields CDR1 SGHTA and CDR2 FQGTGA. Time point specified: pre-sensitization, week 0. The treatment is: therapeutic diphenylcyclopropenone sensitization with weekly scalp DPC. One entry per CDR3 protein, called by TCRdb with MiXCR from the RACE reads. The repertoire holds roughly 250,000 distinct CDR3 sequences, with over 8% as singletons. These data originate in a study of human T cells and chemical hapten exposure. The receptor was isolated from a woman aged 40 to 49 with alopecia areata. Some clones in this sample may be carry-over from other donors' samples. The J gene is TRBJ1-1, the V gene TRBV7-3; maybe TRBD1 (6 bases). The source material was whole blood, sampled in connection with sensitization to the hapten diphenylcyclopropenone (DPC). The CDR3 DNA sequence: TGTGCCAGCAGGCAGGGGCCCTCGAACACTGAAGCTTTCTTT. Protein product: CASRQGPSNTEAFF.